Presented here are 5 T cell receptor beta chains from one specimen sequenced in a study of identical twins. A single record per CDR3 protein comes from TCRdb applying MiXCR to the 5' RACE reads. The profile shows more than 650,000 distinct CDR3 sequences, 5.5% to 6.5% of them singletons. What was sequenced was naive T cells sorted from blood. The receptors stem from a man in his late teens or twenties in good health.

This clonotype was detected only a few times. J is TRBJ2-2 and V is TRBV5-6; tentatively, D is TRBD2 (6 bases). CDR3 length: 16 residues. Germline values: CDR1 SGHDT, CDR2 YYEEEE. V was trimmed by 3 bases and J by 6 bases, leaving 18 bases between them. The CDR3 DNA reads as TGTGCCAGCAGCTCACCACTCGCGTCTAGCGCCGGGGAGCTGTTTTTT. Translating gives CASSSPLASSAGELFF.

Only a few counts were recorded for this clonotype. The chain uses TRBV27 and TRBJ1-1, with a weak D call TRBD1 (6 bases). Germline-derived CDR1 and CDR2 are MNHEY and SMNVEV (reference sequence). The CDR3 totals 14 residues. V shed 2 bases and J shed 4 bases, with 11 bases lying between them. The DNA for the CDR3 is TGTGCCAGCAGTTTACGGGACATAGGCACTGAAGCTTTCTTT. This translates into CASSLRDIGTEAFF.

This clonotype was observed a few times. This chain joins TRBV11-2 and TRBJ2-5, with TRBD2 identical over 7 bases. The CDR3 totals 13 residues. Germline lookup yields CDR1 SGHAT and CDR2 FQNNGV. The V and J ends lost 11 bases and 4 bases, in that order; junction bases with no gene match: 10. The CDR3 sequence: CARERGWGETQYF. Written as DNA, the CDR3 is TGTGCCCGCGAGCGGGGATGGGGAGAGACCCAGTACTTC.

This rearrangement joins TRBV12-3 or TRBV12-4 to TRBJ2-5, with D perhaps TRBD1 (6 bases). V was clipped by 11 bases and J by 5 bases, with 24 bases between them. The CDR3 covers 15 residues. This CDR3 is CAVSGTPITPETQYF. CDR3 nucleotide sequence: TGTGCCGTATCCGGGACACCAATAACACCGGAGACCCAGTACTTC.

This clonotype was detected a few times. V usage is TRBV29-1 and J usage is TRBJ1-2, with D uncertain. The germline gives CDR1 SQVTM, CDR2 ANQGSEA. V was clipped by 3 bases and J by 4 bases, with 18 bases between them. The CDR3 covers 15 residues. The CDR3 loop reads CSVDLSGPHFYGYTF. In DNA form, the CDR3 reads TGCAGCGTTGACCTGAGCGGACCCCATTTCTATGGCTACACCTTC. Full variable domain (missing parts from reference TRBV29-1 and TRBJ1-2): SAVISQKPSRDICQRGTSLTIQCQVDSQVTMMFWYRQQPGQSLTLIATANQGSEATYESGFVIDKFPISRPNLTFSTLTVSNMSPEDSSIYLCSVDLSGPHFYGYTFGSGTRLTVV.